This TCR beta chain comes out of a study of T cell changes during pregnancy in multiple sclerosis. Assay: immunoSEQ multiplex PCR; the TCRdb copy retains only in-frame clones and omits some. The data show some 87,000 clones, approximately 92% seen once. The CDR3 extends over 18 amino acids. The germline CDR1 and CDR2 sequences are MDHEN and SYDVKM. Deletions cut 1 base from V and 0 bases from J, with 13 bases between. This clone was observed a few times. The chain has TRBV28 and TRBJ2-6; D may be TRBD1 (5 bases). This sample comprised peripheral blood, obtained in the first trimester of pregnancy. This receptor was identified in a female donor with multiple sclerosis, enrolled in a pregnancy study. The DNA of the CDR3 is TGTGCCAGCAGTTTATCGAGGACACGACACTCTGGGGCCAACGTCCTGACTTTC. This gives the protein CASSLSRTRHSGANVLTF.